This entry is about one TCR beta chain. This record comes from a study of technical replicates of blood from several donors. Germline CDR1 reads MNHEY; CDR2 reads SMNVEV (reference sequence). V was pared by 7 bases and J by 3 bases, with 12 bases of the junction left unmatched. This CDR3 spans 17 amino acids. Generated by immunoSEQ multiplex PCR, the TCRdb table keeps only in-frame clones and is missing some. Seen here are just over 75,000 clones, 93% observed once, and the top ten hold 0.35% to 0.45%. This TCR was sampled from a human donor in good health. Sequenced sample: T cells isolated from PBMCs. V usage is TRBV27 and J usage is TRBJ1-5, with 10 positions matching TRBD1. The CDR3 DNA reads TGTGCCAGCATGGAGGGGACAGGGGCTTTAGTCAATCAGCCCCAGCATTTT. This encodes CASMEGTGALVNQPQHF.